Shown below are 30 T cell receptor beta chains from a single sample sequenced in a study of identical twins' blood T cells. Each CDR3 protein is one row after TCRdb ran MiXCR on the 5' RACE reads. The sample lists fewer than 450,000 distinct CDR3 sequences, 25% to 35% seen once, with about 6% in the top ten. The specimen sequenced was PBMCs. Source of these receptors: a woman aged 18 to 55 in good health.

The V gene is TRBV13, the J gene TRBJ1-1, with TRBD1 matching 10 bases. Per germline, CDR1 PRHDT and CDR2 FYEKMQ (reference sequence). There are 13 residues in the CDR3. V lost 5 bases and J lost 12; bases outside the gene matches: 9. The CDR3, as DNA: TGTGCCAGCAGCATAAGAGGACAGGGGGGATCTTTCTTT. Translating gives CASSIRGQGGSFF.

This clonotype has ten or more counts. This chain joins TRBV2 and TRBJ1-5; 7 bases are shared with TRBD1. Germline V gives CDR1 SNHLY, CDR2 FYNNEI. CDR3 size: 13 residues. V lost 4 bases, J lost 6 bases, and 3 bases stayed unmatched. The CDR3 reads CASSGDRTQPQHF. The CDR3 DNA is TGTGCCAGCAGTGGGGACAGAACTCAGCCCCAGCATTTT.

At least ten counts were recorded for this clonotype. The V and J genes are TRBV20-1 and TRBJ2-1; D gene uncertain. There are 15 residues in the CDR3. V was shortened by 6 bases and J by 6 bases, with 21 bases between the two germline ends. Germline CDR1 DFQATT, CDR2 SNEGSKA (reference sequence). The CDR3 bases are TGCAGTGCCCAGAAGTCTGGGTACGCAGCCAATGAGCAGTTCTTC. Amino acid sequence: CSAQKSGYAANEQFF.

The chain employs TRBV6-2 or TRBV6-3 and TRBJ1-5; D may be TRBD1 (5 bases). The CDR3 spans 15 residues. Trimming removed 6 bases from V and 0 bases from J, with 12 bases in between. Germline assignment: CDR1 MNHEY and CDR2 SVGEGT. CDR3 sequence: CASRPGTGSNQPQHF. The DNA for the CDR3 is TGTGCCAGCAGGCCCGGGACGGGTAGCAATCAGCCCCAGCATTTT.

The chain combines TRBV5-6 with TRBJ1-5; 10 nucleotides agree with TRBD1. The germline V gene encodes CDR1 SGHDT and CDR2 YYEEEE. Trimming at V came to 4 bases and at J to 5 bases, leaving 3 bases not matched to a gene. CDR3 length equals 14 residues. The CDR3 DNA follows: TGTGCCAGCAGCAAAGACAGGGGGCATCAGCCCCAGCATTTT. Translation gives CASSKDRGHQPQHF.

This clonotype was counted between two and nine times. This chain connects TRBV6-5 to TRBJ1-2; TRBD1 aligns across 8 bases. CDR1 and CDR2 (germline): MNHEY, SVGAGI. The CDR3 extends over 13 amino acids. Germline trimming cut 6 bases from V and 7 bases from J; bases unmatched to any gene: 7. The CDR3 coding sequence is TGTGCCAGCAGATTCGGACAGGGCGGTGGCTACACCTTC. This sequence encodes CASRFGQGGGYTF.

This clonotype came up a few times. V is TRBV11-2 and J is TRBJ1-5; 10 positions match TRBD1. CDR1 is SGHAT and CDR2 is FQNNGV in the germline V gene. V gave up 5 bases and J gave up 5 bases; unmatched junction bases: 3. The CDR3 has 14 amino acids. For the CDR3, the DNA is TGTGCCAGCAGCCGGGGACAGGGGTATCAGCCCCAGCATTTT. Its translation: CASSRGQGYQPQHF.

V and J are TRBV27 and TRBJ2-6; no definite D call. The germline gives CDR1 MNHEY, CDR2 SMNVEV (reference sequence). CDR3 size: 15 residues. Deletions cut 6 bases from V and 0 bases from J, with 9 bases between. CDR3 protein: CASSPVYSGANVLTF. CDR3 sequence (DNA): TGTGCCAGCAGCCCAGTTTACTCTGGGGCCAACGTCCTGACTTTC.

This chain links TRBV28 with TRBJ1-5; 7 bases agree with TRBD1. J was trimmed by 4 bases and V by 3 bases; bases with no gene match: 6. CDR3 length: 15 amino acids. Looked up from germline, CDR1 is MDHEN and CDR2 is SYDVKM. CDR3 region: CASSFRDRRNQPQHF. The CDR3 region has the DNA TGTGCCAGCAGTTTCCGGGACAGACGAAATCAGCCCCAGCATTTT.

In the case of this clonotype: At one boundary the junction diverges from the germline segment, which might be a read error. V usage is TRBV5-6 and J usage is TRBJ1-1; the D is unclear. The germline gives CDR1 SGHDT, CDR2 YYEEEE. The CDR3 loop spans 15 amino acids. This CDR3 reads CTSSLRRNPGTEAFF. The CDR3 nucleotides read TGTACCAGCAGCTTGAGACGGAACCCGGGCACTGAAGCTTTCTTT.

This clonotype has more than one count but fewer than ten. This chain links TRBV2 with TRBJ2-3, with 7 bases lining up with TRBD2. This CDR3 has 15 amino acids. J gave up 2 bases and V 7 bases, and 9 bases lay outside the gene matches. Germline V CDR1 and CDR2: SNHLY, FYNNEI. The CDR3 protein is CASKASGYYTDTQYF. CDR3 nucleotides: TGTGCCAGCAAGGCTAGCGGTTATTACACAGATACGCAGTATTTT.

The chain couples TRBV7-6 to TRBJ2-2, with D perhaps matching TRBD1 (6 bases). The CDR3 covers 16 residues. V shed 2 bases and J shed 4 bases, with 14 bases lying between them. The germline CDR1 and CDR2 sequences are SGHVS and FNYEAQ. CDR3 in amino acids: CASSLLITGRTGELFF. CDR3 nucleotide sequence: TGTGCCAGCAGCTTATTGATCACAGGGCGCACCGGGGAGCTGTTTTTT.

As to this clonotype: Without the conserved terminal phenylalanine or tryptophan, this CDR3 likely stems from a read error. The chain combines TRBV29-1 with TRBJ1-2; 9 bases align to TRBD1. Trimming removed 7 bases from V and 10 bases from J; junction bases left unmatched: 13. The CDR3 is 13 amino acids. Germline assignment: CDR1 SQVTM and CDR2 ANQGSEA. The CDR3 nucleotides read TGCAGCGCCAAAGACAGGGGGGCAGAGGACTACACCTCC. Translated, it gives CSAKDRGAEDYTS.

This clonotype was observed a few times. Relative to the germline gene, one junction end is altered; a read error may explain this. V is TRBV19 and J is TRBJ2-7; D is undetermined. Germline V gives CDR1 LNHDA, CDR2 SQIVND (reference sequence). This CDR3 has 12 amino acids. The CDR3 spells CASSIPGYEQYF. DNA of the CDR3: TGTGCCAGCAGTATCCCGGGTTACGAGCAGTACTTC.

This sequence joins TRBV7-3 and TRBJ1-1; 8 positions agree with TRBD1. J was trimmed by 5 bases and V by 5 bases; bases with no gene match: 7. Per germline, CDR1 SGHTA and CDR2 FQGTGA. The CDR3 has 14 amino acids. The CDR3 sequence is CASSDRQGRTEAFF. The DNA of the CDR3 is TGTGCCAGCAGCGACCGACAGGGGCGGACTGAAGCTTTCTTT.

On this clonotype itself: At one boundary the junction diverges from the germline segment, which might be a read error. The V call is TRBV29-1, the J call TRBJ1-2; the D is unclear. The CDR3 totals 11 residues. Per the germline V gene, CDR1 is SQVTM and CDR2 is ANQGSEA. CDR3 sequence reads: CSVGQNYGHTF. The CDR3 DNA reads TGCAGCGTTGGGCAAAACTATGGCCACACCTTC.

V usage is TRBV7-2 and J usage is TRBJ2-3; either TRBD1 or TRBD2 may supply D (5 bases each). The CDR3 contains 13 residues. CDR1 and CDR2 (germline): SGHTA, FQGNSA. With 7 bases removed from V and 2 bases from J, the gap between germline ends came to 10 bases. The CDR3 loop is CASKGRLTDTQYF. As DNA, the CDR3 is TGTGCCAGCAAGGGACGGCTCACAGATACGCAGTATTTT.

The V call is TRBV20-1, the J call TRBJ1-3; D unclear. V lost 3 bases to trimming and J lost 4 bases, with 10 bases between them. The CDR3 has 13 amino acids. Germline assignment: CDR1 DFQATT and CDR2 SNEGSKA (reference sequence). The CDR3 bases are TGCAGTGCTAGTTGGGGTGTAGGAAACACCATATATTTT. It encodes CSASWGVGNTIYF.

This clonotype occurred a few times. This rearrangement joins TRBV2 to TRBJ1-1; D possibly corresponds to TRBD1 (6 bases). The germline V gene has CDR1 SNHLY and CDR2 FYNNEI. V was pared by 0 bases and J by 6 bases, with 14 bases between. There are 15 residues in the CDR3. This CDR3 reads CASSEASRGFPEAFF. CDR3 bases: TGTGCCAGCAGTGAAGCCTCAAGGGGGTTTCCTGAAGCTTTCTTT.

The chain recombines TRBV7-2 with TRBJ1-1; no reliable D call. Germline CDR1 and CDR2: SGHTA and FQGNSA. V lost 4 bases to trimming and J lost 6 bases, with 12 bases between them. CDR3 length equals 13 residues. CDR3 sequence (DNA): TGTGCCAGCAGCTACCTATTGCTCCCTGAAGCTTTCTTT. Translating it yields CASSYLLLPEAFF.

This clonotype has at least ten counts. The genes are TRBV6-5 and TRBJ1-1; D not certain. The CDR3 consists of 11 residues. Between the trimmed V and J ends, which lost 6 bases and 8 bases, there was a span of 10 bases. Germline assignment: CDR1 MNHEY and CDR2 SVGAGI. The CDR3 spells CASSILGEAFF. CDR3 DNA: TGTGCCAGCAGCATCCTTGGCGAAGCTTTCTTT.

This chain joins TRBV20-1 and TRBJ2-3; 9 bases are shared with TRBD2. The CDR3 sequence is 13 residues long. Germline V CDR1 and CDR2: DFQATT, SNEGSKA (reference sequence). V dropped 3 bases and J dropped 4; count of bases not matched to a gene: 2. The CDR3 loop is CSASSGSADTQYF. The CDR3 DNA is TGCAGTGCTAGTAGCGGGAGTGCAGATACGCAGTATTTT.

The gene calls are TRBV12-3 or TRBV12-4 and TRBJ1-6, with TRBD1 as a possible D gene (5 bases). The CDR3 loop spans 14 amino acids. With 7 bases removed from V and 7 bases from J, the gap between germline ends came to 14 bases. The CDR3 bases are TGTGCCAGCAAGACCAGGGACGGGAATTCACCCCTCCACTTT. Protein sequence: CASKTRDGNSPLHF.

This clonotype has only a few counts. This chain connects TRBV14 to TRBJ2-1, with D maybe TRBD2 (6 bases). The CDR3 runs to 15 residues. Trimming left V 0 bases short and J 8 bases short, with 14 bases between. The germline V gene has CDR1 SGHDN and CDR2 FVKESK. The CDR3, as DNA: TGTGCCAGCAGCCAAGATCTCGGGGGAAGGCATGAGCAGTTCTTC. This translates into CASSQDLGGRHEQFF. The full variable domain, completed using reference TRBV14 and TRBJ2-1, is EAGVTQFPSHSVIEKGQTVTLRCDPISGHDNLYWYRRVMGKEIKFLLHFVKESKQDESGMPNNRFLAERTGGTYSTLKVQPAELEDSGVYFCASSQDLGGRHEQFFGPGTRLTVL.

This chain links TRBV7-9 with TRBJ2-7, with a possible D match to TRBD2 (6 bases). CDR1 SEHNR and CDR2 FQNEAQ come from the germline V gene (reference sequence). V was trimmed by 2 bases and J by 3 bases, leaving 14 bases between them. The CDR3 spans 15 residues. CDR3 nucleotide sequence: TGTGCCAGCAGCTTATCTGGGGGGACCGTCTACGAGCAGTACTTC. Amino acids: CASSLSGGTVYEQYF.

This chain joins TRBV12-5 and TRBJ1-5; D ambiguous. The germline V and J ends were trimmed by 1 base and 11 bases, with 12 bases remaining between them. Per the germline V gene, CDR1 is LGHNT and CDR2 is FRNRAP. The CDR3 runs to 13 residues. CDR3 sequence: CASGLEGMLAQHF. As DNA, the CDR3 is TGTGCTAGTGGTTTGGAAGGAATGTTAGCCCAGCATTTT.

This clonotype turned up a few times. The chain couples TRBV14 to TRBJ1-2, with 7 bases fitting TRBD1. This CDR3 region has 14 residues. Germline values: CDR1 SGHDN, CDR2 FVKESK. J was trimmed by 5 bases and V by 4 bases; bases with no gene match: 7. The CDR3 loop is CASSPITGEYGYTF. The CDR3 region has the DNA TGTGCCAGCAGCCCTATAACAGGGGAATATGGCTACACCTTC.

Concerning this clonotype itself: This clone may be a read error of a much larger clone one base away. The chain employs TRBV25-1 and TRBJ1-1; 7 bases map to TRBD1. With V trimmed by 3 bases and J by 5 bases, 6 bases remained unmatched. There are 14 residues in the CDR3. CDR1 is MGHDK, CDR2 SYGVNS, per germline. In nucleotides, the CDR3 is TGTGCCAGCAGTGATTATATGGGACAGACTGAAGCTTTCTTT. It is translated as CASSDYMGQTEAFF.

The chain has TRBV15 and TRBJ2-1, with D perhaps being TRBD1 or TRBD2 (5 bases each). With 2 bases removed from V and 0 bases from J, the gap between germline ends came to 11 bases. CDR3 size: 16 residues. Germline V lookup: CDR1 LNHNV, CDR2 YYDKDF (reference sequence). The DNA for the CDR3 is TGTGCCACCAGCAGATCTATGGGACCCTCCTACAATGAGCAGTTCTTC. Its translation is CATSRSMGPSYNEQFF. The full variable domain, rest sourced from reference TRBV15 and TRBJ2-1, is DAMVIQNPRYQVTQFGKPVTLSCSQTLNHNVMYWYQQKSSQAPKLLFHYYDKDFNNEADTPDNFQSRRPNTSFCFLDIRSPGLGDTAMYLCATSRSMGPSYNEQFFGPGTRLTVL.

V usage is TRBV20-1 and J usage is TRBJ1-4; D is possibly TRBD1 (5 bases). This CDR3 has 14 residues. Trimming removed 4 bases at V and 2 bases at J, with 11 bases between. Germline V lookup: CDR1 DFQATT, CDR2 SNEGSKA (reference sequence). DNA for the CDR3: TGCAGTGCTAAAAGAGGGGTTACTAATGAAAAACTGTTTTTT. Its translation is CSAKRGVTNEKLFF.